This paragraph reports one TCR beta chain. The immunoSEQ assay was v3. The method was immunoSEQ multiplex PCR; TCRdb's version includes in-frame clones alone and lacks a portion of them. Of 10,000 or so clones in the sample, about 55% were seen once. These data belong to a study of TIL therapy for anti-PD-1-resistant metastatic lung cancer. The V and J ends lost 4 bases and 4 bases, in that order; junction bases with no gene match: 5. Germline CDR1 reads LNHDA; CDR2 reads SQIVND (reference sequence). The CDR3 totals 16 residues. The time point: pre-treatment sample, taken before nivolumab and TIL therapy. Pleural nodules or supraclavicular lymph nodes made up most of the excised metastases sampled.

The chain combines TRBV19 with TRBJ1-5; 12 nucleotides line up with TRBD1. This TCR was recovered from a person aged 25 to 85 with non-small cell lung cancer. Source: tumor tissue, taken at baseline. CDR3 DNA sequence: TGTGCCAGTAGTAGGGGGACAGGGGGCAAGAATCAGCCCCAGCATTTT. It specifies CASSRGTGGKNQPQHF.